This T cell receptor beta chain was profiled in a study of neurological immune-mediated disorders. TCRdb used MiXCR to reprocess the 5' RACE reads, holding one entry per CDR3 protein. The sample lists some 57,000 distinct CDR3 sequences; 3% to 4% were seen once. Ten or more counts support this clonotype. The CDR3 runs to 13 residues. Germline V gene lookup returns CDR1 SGHTA and CDR2 FQGNSA. With 6 bases clipped from V and 6 bases from J, the junction kept 5 bases outside the gene matches. Input material: PBMCs. This TCR was sampled from a woman aged 60 to 75 with multiple sclerosis. The chain links TRBV7-2 to TRBJ2-3; TRBD1 aligns across 8 bases. The CDR3 spells CASSSDRGDTQYF. CDR3 in DNA: TGTGCCAGCAGTTCCGACAGGGGTGATACGCAGTATTTT.